This passage covers 29 T cell receptor beta chains from one sample sequenced in a study of cytomegalovirus exposure and HLA in healthy donors. The PCR contained 60 Vbeta and 13 Jbeta primers. Sequenced by immunoSEQ multiplex PCR; TCRdb stores in-frame clones only, minus some. The repertoire holds about 120,000 clones, with roughly 70% as singletons. The sequenced sample consisted of PBMCs. The source is a woman under 40 in good health and CMV-seronegative.

This clone was observed a single time. V gene TRBV7-2 combines with J gene TRBJ2-5; 7 bases line up with TRBD2. Germline assignment: CDR1 SGHTA and CDR2 FQGNSA. J gave up 2 bases and V 8 bases, and 11 bases lay outside the gene matches. The CDR3 totals 15 residues. CDR3: CASGEGWGLQETQYF. The CDR3 DNA follows: TGTGCCAGCGGGGAGGGCTGGGGCTTACAAGAGACCCAGTACTTC.

This clone turned up a few times. The chain combines TRBV19 with TRBJ1-1; 7 bases map to TRBD1. V trimming: 5 bases; J trimming: 5 bases; junction bases outside the gene matches: 8. Per germline, CDR1 LNHDA and CDR2 SQIVND (reference sequence). There are 14 residues in the CDR3. The DNA of the CDR3 is TGTGCCAGTAGTGTAGGGGGCGGTCGGACTGAAGCTTTCTTT. Translation gives CASSVGGGRTEAFF.

The V call is TRBV20-1, the J call TRBJ1-1; D not certain. The V gene lost 0 bases and the J gene lost 10 bases, with 9 bases spanning the gap. The CDR3 contains 11 residues. Germline V gene sequence: CDR1 DFQATT, CDR2 SNEGSKA (reference sequence). CDR3 residues: CSARDAAGAFF. CDR3 bases: TGCAGTGCTAGAGATGCGGCTGGAGCTTTCTTT.

For this clone: This sample includes further DNA sequences coding for the same CDR3. V usage is TRBV29-1 and J usage is TRBJ2-2, with 7 bases matching TRBD1. The CDR3 is made up of 14 amino acids. V shed 7 bases and J 0 bases; nucleotides not matched to a gene: 5. Germline assignment: CDR1 SQVTM and CDR2 ANQGSEA. The CDR3 DNA reads TGCAGCGCCAGGACAGGAGCGAACACCGGGGAGCTGTTTTTT. Protein sequence: CSARTGANTGELFF.

The chain couples TRBV28 to TRBJ2-3; D gene ambiguous. From germline, CDR1 is MDHEN and CDR2 SYDVKM. Trimming removed 5 bases from V and 2 bases from J, with 8 bases in between. This CDR3 has 13 amino acids. CDR3 amino acids: CASSLRSTDTQYF. CDR3 bases: TGTGCCAGCAGTCTCAGATCCACAGATACGCAGTATTTT.

The rearrangement joins TRBV6-5 to TRBJ2-1, with a possible D match to TRBD1 (5 bases). With 8 bases removed from V and 9 bases from J, the gap between germline ends came to 14 bases. The CDR3 is 12 residues long. CDR1 MNHEY and CDR2 SVGAGI come from the germline V gene. This CDR3 is CASRSGPGEQFF. In DNA form, the CDR3 reads TGTGCCAGCCGGTCAGGGCCGGGTGAGCAGTTCTTC.

In nucleotides, the CDR3 is TGTGCCAGCAGCCCCATTGGGCGCGGGGAGCTGTTTTTT. Amino acid sequence: CASSPIGRGELFF. The V and J genes are TRBV9 and TRBJ2-2, with no clear D. There are 13 residues in the CDR3. Germline V lookup: CDR1 SGDLS, CDR2 YYNGEE. V was cut by 4 bases and J by 7 bases, with 11 bases left in between.

The gene calls are TRBV7-6 and TRBJ2-7, with D perhaps TRBD2 (5 bases). The CDR3 runs 15 residues. The V gene lost 4 bases and the J gene lost 3 bases, with 16 bases spanning the gap. Germline V CDR1 and CDR2: SGHVS, FNYEAQ. The CDR3 DNA is TGTGCCAGCAGCTCGCTAGCCGACCAAGGCTACGAGCAGTACTTC. This sequence encodes CASSSLADQGYEQYF.

The chain combines TRBV4-3 with TRBJ1-1; possible D gene TRBD1, 6 bases. CDR1 and CDR2 (germline): LGHNA, YSLEER. V gave up 5 bases and J gave up 0 bases, with 13 bases separating them. The CDR3 spans 15 residues. The CDR3: CASSDYTGLNTEAFF. The DNA for the CDR3 is TGCGCCAGCAGCGACTATACAGGGCTGAACACTGAAGCTTTCTTT.

J is TRBJ2-7 and V is TRBV6-6, with 7 bases aligning to TRBD1. The CDR3 runs 13 residues. The germline gives CDR1 MNHNY, CDR2 SVGAGI (reference sequence). Unmatched junction bases numbered 5, after V lost 5 bases and J lost 4 bases. In nucleotides, the CDR3 is TGTGCCAGCAGTCCCGGGACAGAATACGAGCAGTACTTC. Amino acid sequence: CASSPGTEYEQYF.

The chain joins TRBV5-1 to TRBJ2-1, with TRBD2 identical over 9 bases. The length of the CDR3 is 14 residues. CDR1 and CDR2 (germline): SGHRS, YFSETQ. The ends lost 1 base at V and 6 bases at J; junction bases unmatched: 2. CDR3 nucleotide sequence: TGCGCCAGCAGCTTGAAGGGACTAGCCAATGAGCAGTTCTTC. Translation: CASSLKGLANEQFF.

This clone has more than one count but fewer than ten. The rearrangement links TRBV29-1 to TRBJ2-7; a weak D match, TRBD1 (6 bases). CDR1 is SQVTM and CDR2 is ANQGSEA in the germline V gene. The CDR3 is made up of 11 amino acids. The V gene lost 7 bases and the J gene lost 2 bases, with 9 bases spanning the gap. As DNA, the CDR3 is TGCAGCGCGACAGGAACCTACGAGCAGTACTTC. Amino acid sequence: CSATGTYEQYF.

This chain uses TRBV5-1 with TRBJ2-3; weak D call: TRBD2 (5 bases). V dropped 3 bases and J dropped 3 bases, with 17 bases sitting between them. The CDR3 extends over 16 amino acids. Germline V lookup: CDR1 SGHRS, CDR2 YFSETQ. The CDR3 sequence is CASSSKGTGTTDTQYF. CDR3 nucleotide sequence: TGCGCCAGCAGCTCTAAAGGCACGGGAACAACAGATACGCAGTATTTT.

This CDR3 is CASSPQRDTEAFF. The CDR3 bases are TGTGCCAGCAGCCCCCAGAGGGACACTGAAGCTTTCTTT. The chain combines TRBV7-2 with TRBJ1-1; D is uncertain. V was shortened by 5 bases and J by 3 bases, with 10 bases between the two germline ends. In germline, CDR1 is SGHTA, CDR2 FQGNSA. CDR3 length: 13 amino acids. The full variable domain, in which reference TRBV7-2 and TRBJ1-1 provide the parts outside the CDR3, is GAGVSQSPSNKVTEKGKDVELRCDPISGHTALYWYRQSLGQGLEFLIYFQGNSAPDKSGLPSDRFSAERTGGSVSTLTIQRTQQEDSAVYLCASSPQRDTEAFFGQGTRLTVV.

The rearrangement uses TRBV11-2 and TRBJ1-4; D possibly corresponds to TRBD1 (6 bases). V lost 5 bases and J 8 bases, leaving 9 bases between the germline ends. There are 12 residues in the CDR3. Germline V gene sequence: CDR1 SGHAT, CDR2 FQNNGV. The CDR3 DNA sequence: TGTGCCAGCAGCCCTAGGGGGGAAAAACTGTTTTTT. It is translated as CASSPRGEKLFF.

The gene calls are TRBV30 and TRBJ2-7; 8 bases are shared with TRBD1. V shed 3 bases, J shed 4 bases, and the junction held 5 bases outside the gene matches. CDR1 GTSNPN and CDR2 SVGIG come from the germline V gene (reference sequence). This CDR3 has 13 residues. CDR3: CAWRGQDTYEQYF. DNA of the CDR3: TGTGCCTGGAGGGGACAGGATACTTACGAGCAGTACTTC.

Only a few counts were recorded for this clone. This chain joins TRBV7-9 and TRBJ2-3, with TRBD2 as a possible D gene (6 bases). Germline V gives CDR1 SEHNR, CDR2 FQNEAQ (reference sequence). This CDR3 region has 15 residues. V was pared by 5 bases and J by 0 bases, with 12 bases between. The CDR3 nucleotides are TGTGCCAGCAGCCGGCGTAGCGGTAGCACAGATACGCAGTATTTT. Translating gives CASSRRSGSTDTQYF.

The chain couples TRBV9 to TRBJ2-7; 7 positions agree with TRBD1. Germline CDR1 is SGDLS and CDR2 is YYNGEE. This CDR3 has 13 residues. V shed 3 bases, J shed 6 bases, and the junction held 6 bases outside the gene matches. For the CDR3, the DNA is TGTGCCAGCAGCGCCGACAGGGTTTCCGAGCAGTACTTC. Translating gives CASSADRVSEQYF.

In its sample, this clone was seen a few times. Other DNA sequences in this sample translate to the same CDR3. The J gene is TRBJ1-1, the V gene TRBV19; tentatively, D is TRBD1 (6 bases). V was pared by 11 bases and J by 0 bases, with 13 bases between. This CDR3 contains 13 residues. Looked up from germline, CDR1 is LNHDA and CDR2 is SQIVND (reference sequence). CDR3 protein: CASGGTLNTEAFF. The CDR3, as DNA: TGTGCCTCGGGGGGCACCCTGAACACTGAAGCTTTCTTT.

This rearrangement joins TRBV9 to TRBJ1-1; TRBD1 is a possible D gene (6 bases). The CDR3 length is 14 residues. Germline V CDR1 and CDR2: SGDLS, YYNGEE. V was cut by 0 bases and J by 1 base, with 7 bases left in between. CDR3 region: CASSVGGPNTEAFF. For the CDR3, the DNA is TGTGCCAGCAGCGTAGGGGGGCCGAACACTGAAGCTTTCTTT.

V and J are TRBV28 and TRBJ1-2; tentative D call: TRBD1 (6 bases). The V gene lost 1 base and the J gene lost 4 bases, with 16 bases spanning the gap. Germline V CDR1 and CDR2: MDHEN, SYDVKM. This CDR3 has 16 amino acids. The DNA for the CDR3 is TGTGCCAGCAGTTTATTGGGGGACAACTTGGGCTATGGCTACACCTTC. This translates into CASSLLGDNLGYGYTF.

J is TRBJ2-7 and V is TRBV5-6; D gene uncertain. The germline gives CDR1 SGHDT, CDR2 YYEEEE. Trimming pared 1 base from V and 2 bases from J, leaving 10 bases between. This CDR3 comprises 14 residues. The CDR3 DNA reads TGTGCCAGCAGCTTGAGGCAGGCAGCCTACGAGCAGTACTTC. Its protein is CASSLRQAAYEQYF.

The J gene is TRBJ1-2, the V gene TRBV6-1, with 9 bases fitting TRBD1. Germline V gene data show CDR1 as MNHNS and CDR2 as SASEGT. This CDR3 has 14 residues. The junction had 7 bases not matched to a gene; V was cut back by 6 bases and J by 5 bases. CDR3 in amino acids: CASSRDRERYGYTF. DNA for the CDR3: TGTGCCAGCAGCCGGGACAGGGAAAGGTATGGCTACACCTTC.

The chain employs TRBV10-2 and TRBJ2-4; TRBD2 matches at 11 bases. The CDR3 loop spans 19 amino acids. Germline-derived CDR1 and CDR2 are WSHSY and SAAADI. The trim removed 0 bases at V and 0 bases at J, leaving 7 bases unmatched. This CDR3 reads CASSESLAGVRLAKNIQYF. The CDR3 nucleotides read TGCGCCAGCAGTGAGTCACTAGCGGGAGTTCGATTAGCCAAAAACATTCAGTACTTC.

A note on this clone: The junction differs from germline at one of its ends, possibly a read error. The rearrangement joins TRBV7-9 to TRBJ2-7, with TRBD1 identical over 9 bases. The germline gives CDR1 SEHNR, CDR2 FQNEAQ (reference sequence). The CDR3 has 14 residues. The CDR3 loop is CSSSPPTGGTEQYF. In DNA, the CDR3 is TGTTCCAGCAGCCCACCAACAGGGGGCACCGAGCAGTACTTC.

This clone has a single count. V gene TRBV2 combines with J gene TRBJ2-7, with a possible D match to TRBD2 (5 bases). Germline V gives CDR1 SNHLY, CDR2 FYNNEI. V gave up 5 bases and J gave up 5 bases, with 16 bases separating them. The CDR3 contains 14 residues. The chain's CDR3 is CASSWRPLQDEQYF. The DNA for the CDR3 is TGTGCCAGCAGTTGGAGGCCCCTTCAGGACGAGCAGTACTTC.

The CDR3 coding sequence is TGCAGCGTAGACCTGAGGGGCGGGAGAGGTAATGAGCAGTTCTTC. Its translation: CSVDLRGGRGNEQFF. The chain is built from TRBV29-1 and TRBJ2-1; 7 nucleotides align to TRBD2. Losses at the gene ends were 6 bases for V and 7 bases for J; bases not matched to a gene: 15. Germline CDR1 SQVTM, CDR2 ANQGSEA. The length of the CDR3 is 15 residues.

This chain connects TRBV5-1 to TRBJ2-7, with 9 bases aligning to TRBD1. Germline V lookup: CDR1 SGHRS, CDR2 YFSETQ. V lost 0 bases and J lost 7; bases outside the gene matches: 5. The CDR3 loop spans 14 amino acids. This chain's CDR3 is CASSLEQGAEEQYF. The CDR3 nucleotides are TGCGCCAGCAGCTTGGAACAGGGGGCGGAAGAGCAGTACTTC.

There are a few counts of this clone. The V and J genes are TRBV6-5 and TRBJ1-1, with TRBD1 matching 7 bases. Germline V CDR1 and CDR2: MNHEY, SVGAGI. The CDR3 runs to 15 residues. The ends lost 0 bases at V and 5 bases at J; junction bases unmatched: 6. This CDR3 reads CASSYSRGTATEAFF. The CDR3 DNA follows: TGTGCCAGCAGTTACTCGAGGGGGACAGCTACTGAAGCTTTCTTT.